This T cell receptor beta chain was documented in a study of T cells in Graves' hyperthyroidism and ophthalmopathy. There are 13 residues in the CDR3. Per the germline V gene, CDR1 is SGHNT and CDR2 is YYREEE (reference sequence). V was pared by 3 bases and J by 7 bases, with 13 bases between. Overall study findings and caveats: Blood also held most thyroid clonotypes expanded beyond 0.001. Ophthalmopathy and stable hyperthyroidism were separated by a 13 V-J model.

Calling Graves' hyperthyroidism stable meant ophthalmopathy did not progress within 18 months. Diagnoses were established using clinical symptoms, serum thyroxine and TRAb, thyroid ultrasound and orbital computed tomography. RNA transcripts were the template for amplifying TCR beta CDR3 regions. HTBI primers drove first-round RT-PCR of the TCR CDR3. TCRdb re-called the multiplex PCR reads through MiXCR, storing one row per CDR3 protein. Seen here are a few hundred thousand distinct CDR3 sequences, just over 45% observed once, and the top ten hold approximately 8.4%. Comment on this clonotype: Its antigen is unknown.

Sequencing used peripheral blood or thyroid tissue (not recorded which). This chain uses TRBV5-4 with TRBJ1-2, with a weak D call TRBD1 (5 bases). This receptor was taken from a woman aged 18 to 35 with Graves' hyperthyroidism. In DNA form, the CDR3 reads TGTGCCAGCAGCTCCATCCGGGGCTCTGGCTACACCTTC. Translating gives CASSSIRGSGYTF.